This T cell receptor beta chain originates from a study of blood T cell repertoires in COVID-19. Produced via immunoSEQ multiplex PCR; TCRdb's table is partial and in-frame only. The sample includes 130,000 to 150,000 clones, 80% to 90% of them seen just once. This clone was found once. This CDR3 is 14 amino acids long. CDR1 is SGDLS, CDR2 YYNGEE, per germline. With 4 bases removed from V and 3 bases from J, the gap between germline ends came to 14 bases. The sequencing sample was made of peripheral blood. V usage is TRBV9 and J usage is TRBJ2-7, with D possibly matching TRBD2 (6 bases). This TCR came from an older woman with active COVID-19. CDR3 sequence (DNA): TGTGCCAGCAGCCCCGGGAGTGCTGGCTACGAGCAGTACTTC. Translation: CASSPGSAGYEQYF.